This entry is about one T cell receptor beta chain. The protocol was immunoSEQ multiplex PCR, while the TCRdb copy is restricted to in-frame clones and leaves out a portion. The table shows under 40,000 clones, with approximately 90% occurring only once. The data derive from a study of T cell changes during pregnancy in multiple sclerosis. The ends were cut back, 4 bases at V and 0 bases at J, with 10 bases in the middle. CDR1 is MNHEY and CDR2 is SMNVEV in the germline V gene (reference sequence). The CDR3 is 14 residues long. This clonotype was obtained from a female donor with multiple sclerosis, enrolled in a pregnancy study. V usage is TRBV27 and J usage is TRBJ2-7, with D possibly matching TRBD1 (7 bases). The sequencing here drew on CD8+ T cells from peripheral blood mononuclear cells, taken in the first trimester of pregnancy. CDR3: CASSYQGGSYEQYF. The CDR3 coding sequence is TGTGCCAGCAGTTACCAGGGGGGCTCCTACGAGCAGTACTTC.